These 23 T cell receptor beta chains were all obtained from the same sample, sequenced in a study of Graves' ophthalmopathy and Graves' hyperthyroidism. RNA transcripts provided the template for amplifying TCR beta CDR3 regions. HTBI-primed first-round RT-PCR preceded second-round multiplex PCR. TCRdb reprocessed the multiplex PCR reads with MiXCR, giving one entry per CDR3 protein. The data hold approximately 700,000 distinct CDR3 sequences, with about two fifths observed a single time. Sequencing was performed on peripheral blood. These receptors all come from an adult man with Graves' ophthalmopathy.

The count of this clonotype is one. J is TRBJ2-7 and V is TRBV14, with 8 bases lining up with TRBD1. Trimming at V came to 1 base and at J to 3 bases, leaving 11 bases not matched to a gene. Germline CDR1 SGHDN, CDR2 FVKESK. The CDR3 is 17 residues long. The CDR3 nucleotides read TGTGCCAGCAGCCAAGTACCTAGGGGGACAGGCAACTACGAGCAGTACTTC. Translating it yields CASSQVPRGTGNYEQYF.

This clonotype was counted at least ten times. V usage is TRBV6-5 and J usage is TRBJ1-4, with D perhaps TRBD1 (6 bases). This CDR3 is 13 amino acids long. Trimming stripped 6 bases from V and 11 bases from J, with 16 bases between. CDR1 is MNHEY and CDR2 is SVGAGI in the germline V gene. For the CDR3, the DNA is TGTGCCAGCAGGCAACAGGGAACAGGGAAACTGTTTTTT. It yields the protein CASRQQGTGKLFF.

The genes are TRBV6-6 and TRBJ1-5; D uncertain. The germline gives CDR1 MNHNY, CDR2 SVGAGI (reference sequence). Between the trimmed V and J ends, which lost 5 bases and 0 bases, there was a span of 11 bases. This CDR3 has 15 residues. CDR3 in amino acids: CASSITTSSNQPQHF. DNA of the CDR3: TGTGCCAGCAGTATAACTACATCTAGCAATCAGCCCCAGCATTTT.

The rearrangement uses TRBV2 and TRBJ1-4; D might be TRBD1 (5 bases). With 5 bases removed from V and 8 bases from J, the gap between germline ends came to 12 bases. The CDR3 totals 13 residues. The V gene's germline CDR1 is SNHLY and CDR2 FYNNEI. CDR3 bases: TGTGCCAGCAGTAGGGGTTTACGGGAAAAACTGTTTTTT. It codes for CASSRGLREKLFF.

The sample holds many counts of this clonotype. The V call is TRBV12-3 or TRBV12-4, the J call TRBJ1-2; weak D call: TRBD1 (6 bases). The V end was cut by 3 bases, the J end by 4 bases, with 12 bases between. CDR3 length: 14 amino acids. CDR3 residues: CASSLVSTGYGYTF. The CDR3 DNA follows: TGTGCCAGCAGTTTGGTGTCGACAGGCTATGGCTACACCTTC.

The V call is TRBV5-1, the J call TRBJ2-6; 9 nucleotides agree with TRBD1. Germline V gene sequence: CDR1 SGHRS, CDR2 YFSETQ. Unmatched junction bases numbered 6, after V lost 4 bases and J lost 7 bases. This CDR3 has 15 residues. The CDR3 nucleotides are TGCGCCAGCAGCCAGGAGGGACAGGGTGCCAACGTCCTGACTTTC. Its protein product is CASSQEGQGANVLTF.

This clonotype has a count of ten or more. CDR3 bases: TGCAGTGCTAGTATCGAGGCAGACACTGAAGCTTTCTTT. Amino acid sequence: CSASIEADTEAFF. The chain combines TRBV20-1 with TRBJ1-1; no clear D. The CDR3 is made up of 13 amino acids. Trimming shortened V by 3 bases and J by 3 bases, and 11 bases separated the two germline ends. Germline CDR1 and CDR2: DFQATT and SNEGSKA (reference sequence).

V gene TRBV24-1 combines with J gene TRBJ1-1, with TRBD1 matching over 8 bases. This CDR3 is 16 amino acids long. Trimming cost V 1 base and J 7 bases; bases outside gene matches: 10. Looked up from germline, CDR1 is KGHDR and CDR2 is SFDVKD. The CDR3 DNA reads as TGTGCCACCAGTGATTTTGGACAGGGAACCTACAATGAAGCTTTCTTT. Translation gives CATSDFGQGTYNEAFF.

This clonotype occurred a few times. The junction shows a germline mismatch at one end, possibly a read error. The genes are TRBV5-1 and TRBJ2-7; 8 bases align to TRBD1. Germline assignment: CDR1 SGHRS and CDR2 YFSETQ. The CDR3 extends over 16 amino acids. DNA of the CDR3: TGTGCCAGCAGCCGACCCGACAGGGGCTCTCCCTACGAGCAGTACTTC. It yields the protein CASSRPDRGSPYEQYF.

The chain's CDR3 is CASSPFPGASGRNEKLFF. The CDR3 DNA sequence: TGTGCCAGCAGCCCTTTCCCCGGGGCCTCTGGAAGAAATGAAAAACTGTTTTTT. This chain connects TRBV7-2 to TRBJ1-4, with D tentatively TRBD1 (5 bases). V lost 5 bases to trimming and J lost 5 bases, with 24 bases between them. The CDR3 length is 18 residues. Per germline, CDR1 SGHTA and CDR2 FQGNSA. Drawing the rest from reference TRBV7-2 and TRBJ1-4, the complete variable domain is GAGVSQSPSNKVTEKGKDVELRCDPISGHTALYWYRQSLGQGLEFLIYFQGNSAPDKSGLPSDRFSAERTGGSVSTLTIQRTQQEDSAVYLCASSPFPGASGRNEKLFFGSGTQLSVL.

A note on this clonotype: This may arise from a read error, as a much more abundant clone is one base away. The chain has TRBV7-9 and TRBJ2-7; D is unresolved. This CDR3 has 15 residues. Trimming removed 2 bases at V and 0 bases at J, with 11 bases between. CDR1 and CDR2 from the germline V gene are SEHNR and FQNEAQ (reference sequence). CDR3 DNA sequence: TGTGCCAGCAGCTTACGAGCGAGGAGCTCCTACGAGCAGTACTTC. Its translation is CASSLRARSSYEQYF. The whole variable domain, remainder taken from reference TRBV7-9 and TRBJ2-7, is DTGVSQNPRHKITKRGQNVTFRCDPISEHNRLYWYRQTLGQGPEFLTYFQNEAQLEKSRLLSDRFSAERPKGSFSTLEIQRTEQGDSAMYLCASSLRARSSYEQYFGPGTRLTVT.

This clonotype was picked up many times. The chain recombines TRBV7-8 with TRBJ1-6; 7 nucleotides align to TRBD1. V lost 4 bases and J lost 7; bases outside the gene matches: 7. Per germline, CDR1 SGHVS and CDR2 FQNEAQ. CDR3 size: 15 residues. CDR3 DNA sequence: TGTGCCAGCAGCTCCAGACAGGGTAGCAATTCACCCCTCCACTTT. Translation: CASSSRQGSNSPLHF.

This clonotype was seen repeatedly, ten times or more. V gene TRBV6-5 combines with J gene TRBJ1-1; D possibly corresponds to TRBD1 (6 bases). The germline V gene has CDR1 MNHEY and CDR2 SVGAGI. The CDR3 runs to 11 residues. V was clipped by 5 bases and J by 11 bases, with 12 bases between them. The DNA for the CDR3 is TGTGCCAGCAGTGCCAGGGGAGGCGCTTTCTTT. Its translation: CASSARGGAFF.

This clonotype was counted ten times or more. This chain joins TRBV19 and TRBJ2-7; TRBD1 might be the D (6 bases). The V end was cut by 5 bases, the J end by 3 bases, with 14 bases between. Germline CDR1 is LNHDA and CDR2 is SQIVND (reference sequence). The length of the CDR3 is 14 residues. CDR3 sequence (DNA): TGTGCCAGTAGTGTGGCAGGGGCCTACTACGAGCAGTACTTC. It codes for CASSVAGAYYEQYF.

The sample holds one count of this clonotype. A read error may explain this, as a much larger clone is one base away. The rearrangement links TRBV19 to TRBJ1-5; no reliable D call. The CDR3 sequence is 15 residues long. The V gene lost 5 bases and the J gene lost 0 bases, with 11 bases spanning the gap. The germline V gene has CDR1 LNHDA and CDR2 SQIVND (reference sequence). CDR3 loop: CASSVADYSNQPQHF. As DNA, the CDR3 is TGTGCCAGTAGTGTTGCGGATTATAGCAATCAGCCCCAGCATTTT.

The V call is TRBV10-3, the J call TRBJ1-1; D is possibly TRBD1 (5 bases). The CDR3 is 13 residues long. Between the trimmed V and J ends, which lost 6 bases and 1 base, there was a span of 9 bases. Germline-derived CDR1 and CDR2 are ENHRY and SYGVKD. The CDR3 loop is CAIRGQGNTEAFF. For the CDR3, the DNA is TGTGCCATCAGGGGGCAGGGGAACACTGAAGCTTTCTTT.

This clonotype was detected ten times or more. The CDR3 spells CASSLRGGDTEAFF. DNA of the CDR3: TGTGCCAGCAGCTTAAGGGGCGGGGACACTGAAGCTTTCTTT. The chain links TRBV7-9 to TRBJ1-1; D may be TRBD1 (5 bases). Trimming removed 2 bases at V and 3 bases at J, with 10 bases between. The CDR3 is made up of 14 amino acids. Germline CDR1 and CDR2: SEHNR and FQNEAQ (reference sequence).

As concerns this clonotype: A much larger clone is a single base away; this may be a read error. The chain uses TRBV2 and TRBJ2-7; 9 bases fit TRBD1. The CDR3 runs to 14 residues. Germline CDR1 is SNHLY and CDR2 is FYNNEI. In DNA form, the CDR3 reads TGTACCAGCAGGAGGACAGGGGACTCCTACGAGCAGTACTTC. Translating it yields CTSRRTGDSYEQYF.

The chain joins TRBV10-2 to TRBJ2-3; D might be TRBD1 (5 bases). The CDR3 is 14 residues long. Germline-derived CDR1 and CDR2 are WSHSY and SAAADI. The V end was cut by 4 bases, the J end by 2 bases, with 10 bases between. The CDR3 bases are TGCGCCAGCAGTGGGGCAGGGATCACAGATACGCAGTATTTT. It translates to CASSGAGITDTQYF.

This clonotype was detected many times. V usage is TRBV7-6 and J usage is TRBJ1-3; no reliable D call. The CDR3 runs to 15 residues. V lost 1 base, J lost 0 bases, and 7 bases lay in between. Germline V lookup: CDR1 SGHVS, CDR2 FNYEAQ. The DNA of the CDR3 is TGTGCCAGCAGCTTAGGCCTGAACTCTGGAAACACCATATATTTT. It encodes CASSLGLNSGNTIYF.

This clonotype showed up just a few times. In DNA, the CDR3 is TGTGCCAGCATACGGACAGGGGGCATGAACACTGAAGCTTTCTTT. This codes for CASIRTGGMNTEAFF. This sequence joins TRBV7-9 and TRBJ1-1, with 11 bases that match TRBD1. Germline values: CDR1 SEHNR, CDR2 FQNEAQ (reference sequence). This CDR3 has 15 amino acids. V gave up 7 bases and J gave up 0 bases; unmatched junction bases: 4.

The V call is TRBV11-2, the J call TRBJ2-7; maybe TRBD2 (6 bases). Looked up from germline, CDR1 is SGHAT and CDR2 is FQNNGV. CDR3 length: 16 amino acids. The germline V and J ends were trimmed by 1 base and 4 bases, with 17 bases remaining between them. This chain's CDR3 is CASSLVFAGPLYEQYF. In nucleotides, the CDR3 is TGTGCCAGCAGCTTAGTTTTTGCGGGACCTTTGTACGAGCAGTACTTC.

The rearrangement joins TRBV6-5 to TRBJ1-2, with no clear D. The CDR3 length is 12 residues. Germline CDR1 and CDR2: MNHEY and SVGAGI. V shed 4 bases and J shed 3 bases, with 6 bases lying between them. The DNA of the CDR3 is TGTGCCAGCAGTTCAATGGACTATGGCTACACCTTC. This gives the protein CASSSMDYGYTF.